This T cell receptor beta chain was profiled in a study of OX40 agonist ivuxolimab in advanced cancers. The table came from immunoSEQ multiplex PCR; TCRdb's copy has only in-frame clones and leaves some out. This sample has around 19,000 clones, with approximately 70% found just once. The CDR3 contains 15 residues. The V and J ends lost 3 bases and 4 bases respectively, with 12 bases between them. Germline V gene sequence: CDR1 MDHEN, CDR2 SYDVKM. Any history of autoimmune disease or systemic immunosuppression disqualified patients. The clonotype originates from an adult with an advanced solid tumor such as melanoma, head and neck, liver or kidney cancer. The sample here was CD4+ or CD8+ T cells sorted from blood, taken in a trial of the OX40 agonist ivuxolimab. The chain has TRBV28 and TRBJ2-2, with D possibly matching TRBD1 (5 bases). CDR3: CASSFPTTGTGELFF. CDR3 sequence (DNA): TGTGCCAGCAGTTTCCCAACAACAGGCACCGGGGAGCTGTTTTTT. The variable domain in full, completed from reference TRBV28 and TRBJ2-2, reads DVKVTQSSRYLVKRTGEKVFLECVQDMDHENMFWYRQDPGLGLRLIYFSYDVKMKEKGDIPEGYSVSREKKERFSLILESASTNQTSMYLCASSFPTTGTGELFFGEGSRLTVL.